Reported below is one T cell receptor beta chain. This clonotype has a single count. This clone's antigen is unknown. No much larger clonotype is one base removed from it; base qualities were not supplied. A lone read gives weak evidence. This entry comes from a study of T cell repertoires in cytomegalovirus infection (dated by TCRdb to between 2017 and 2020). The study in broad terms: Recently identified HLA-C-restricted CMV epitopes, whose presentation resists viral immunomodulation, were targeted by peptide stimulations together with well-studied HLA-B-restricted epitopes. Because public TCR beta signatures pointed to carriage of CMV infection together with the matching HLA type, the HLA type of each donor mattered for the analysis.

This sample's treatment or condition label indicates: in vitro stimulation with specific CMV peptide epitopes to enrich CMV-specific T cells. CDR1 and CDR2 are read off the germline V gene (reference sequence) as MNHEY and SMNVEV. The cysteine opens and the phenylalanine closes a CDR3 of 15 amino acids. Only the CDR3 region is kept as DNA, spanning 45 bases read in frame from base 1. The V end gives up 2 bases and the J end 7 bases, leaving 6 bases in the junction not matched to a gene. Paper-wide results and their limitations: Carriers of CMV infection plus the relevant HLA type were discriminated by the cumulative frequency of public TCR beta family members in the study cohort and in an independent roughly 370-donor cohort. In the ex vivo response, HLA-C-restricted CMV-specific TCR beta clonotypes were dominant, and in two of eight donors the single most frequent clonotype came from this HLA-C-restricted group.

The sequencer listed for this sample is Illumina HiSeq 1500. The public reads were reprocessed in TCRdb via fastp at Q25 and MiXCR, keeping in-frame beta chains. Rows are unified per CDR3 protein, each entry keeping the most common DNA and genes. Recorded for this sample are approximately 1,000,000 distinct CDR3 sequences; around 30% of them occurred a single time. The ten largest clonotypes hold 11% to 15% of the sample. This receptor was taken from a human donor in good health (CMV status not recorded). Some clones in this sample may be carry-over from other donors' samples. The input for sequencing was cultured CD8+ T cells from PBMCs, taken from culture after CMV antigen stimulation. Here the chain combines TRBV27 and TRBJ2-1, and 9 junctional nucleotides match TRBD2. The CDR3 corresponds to CASSLGRGGLNEQFF. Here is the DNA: TGTGCCAGCAGTTTAGGGCGGGGGGGCCTGAATGAGCAGTTCTTC.